Following are 19 T cell receptor beta chains from one sample sequenced in a study of T cell changes during pregnancy in multiple sclerosis. TCRdb keeps only in-frame clones here, not all; method: immunoSEQ multiplex PCR. The data show approximately 60,000 clones, with around 92% seen just once and 2% to 2.5% held by the top ten. This material consisted of peripheral blood, taken in the first trimester of pregnancy. All receptors come from a female donor with multiple sclerosis, enrolled in a pregnancy study.

The chain joins TRBV11-1 to TRBJ2-6; possible D gene TRBD2, 6 bases. V dropped 2 bases and J dropped 0 bases, with 11 bases sitting between them. Per the germline V gene, CDR1 is SGHAT and CDR2 is FQDESV (reference sequence). This CDR3 region has 17 residues. CDR3 coding DNA: TGTGCCAGCAGCTTACTTGCGGGAACCTCTGGGGCCAACGTCCTGACTTTC. Translating gives CASSLLAGTSGANVLTF.

This rearrangement joins TRBV6-5 to TRBJ2-5, with D possibly being TRBD2 (6 bases). The DNA end lines up better with TRBJ2-7; the J call may be wrong. The CDR3 runs 15 residues. Germline V CDR1 and CDR2: MNHEY, SVGAGI. The CDR3 here is CASSYSWGDSLEQYF. The CDR3 nucleotides are TGTGCCAGCAGTTACTCTTGGGGGGATTCTCTCGAGCAGTACTTC.

Note on this clone: At one boundary the junction diverges from the germline segment, which might be a read error. CDR3 residues: CASSPFDSSNEQFF. The CDR3 DNA follows: TGTGCCAGCTCACCATTCGACTCCTCCAATGAGCAGTTCTTC. The chain has TRBV18 and TRBJ2-1; D is uncertain. Germline CDR1 reads KGHSH; CDR2 reads LQKENI. The CDR3 spans 14 residues.

This chain links TRBV9 with TRBJ2-7; D remains unclear. The CDR3 covers 13 residues. With 0 bases removed from V and 5 bases from J, the gap between germline ends came to 9 bases. Germline V gene sequence: CDR1 SGDLS, CDR2 YYNGEE. Here the CDR3 DNA reads TGTGCCAGCAGCGTAGGACCCGCGGACGAGCAGTACTTC. Encoded protein: CASSVGPADEQYF.

The genes are TRBV6-6 and TRBJ2-7, with TRBD2 identical over 9 bases. This CDR3 contains 16 residues. J gave up 4 bases and V 0 bases, and 7 bases lay outside the gene matches. Germline V gene lookup returns CDR1 MNHNY and CDR2 SVGAGI (reference sequence). Here the CDR3 DNA reads TGTGCCAGCAGTTACTCTCTGACTAGCGGTGTTTACGAGCAGTACTTC. This translates into CASSYSLTSGVYEQYF.

The chain links TRBV10-3 to TRBJ2-1; the D gene is possibly TRBD2 (6 bases). Between the trimmed V and J ends, which lost 0 bases and 0 bases, there was a span of 12 bases. The germline CDR1 and CDR2 sequences are ENHRY and SYGVKD. CDR3 length: 17 residues. This CDR3 reads CAISESGVAASYNEQFF. In nucleotides, the CDR3 is TGTGCCATCAGTGAGTCTGGGGTAGCGGCCTCCTACAATGAGCAGTTCTTC.

J is TRBJ1-2 and V is TRBV7-2; TRBD1 is a possible D gene (5 bases). The CDR3 is 14 residues long. Trimming cost V 4 bases and J 5 bases, with 14 bases left between them. Looked up from germline, CDR1 is SGHTA and CDR2 is FQGNSA. CDR3 in amino acids: CASSSLWGGYGYTF. The CDR3 DNA reads as TGTGCCAGCAGCTCCCTATGGGGGGGTTATGGCTACACCTTC. The whole variable domain, filled in from reference TRBV7-2 and TRBJ1-2, reads GAGVSQSPSNKVTEKGKDVELRCDPISGHTALYWYRQSLGQGLEFLIYFQGNSAPDKSGLPSDRFSAERTGGSVSTLTIQRTQQEDSAVYLCASSSLWGGYGYTFGSGTRLTVV.

The sample holds a few counts of this clone. This rearrangement joins TRBV7-9 to TRBJ2-1; 12 bases agree with TRBD2. V lost 5 bases to trimming and J lost 9 bases; unmatched junction nucleotides: 8. The CDR3 length is 15 residues. The germline V gene has CDR1 SEHNR and CDR2 FQNEAQ (reference sequence). This CDR3 reads CASSPPSGRATEQFF. The CDR3 DNA reads TGTGCCAGCAGCCCTCCTAGCGGGAGGGCCACTGAGCAGTTCTTC.

This chain joins TRBV5-4 and TRBJ1-4; weak D call: TRBD1 (6 bases). The CDR3 covers 15 residues. V dropped 0 bases and J dropped 6 bases, with 12 bases sitting between them. Germline-derived CDR1 and CDR2 are SGHNT and YYREEE (reference sequence). CDR3 DNA sequence: TGTGCCAGCAGCTTGGAGACAGGAAGAGATGAAAAACTGTTTTTT. It encodes CASSLETGRDEKLFF.

J is TRBJ1-2 and V is TRBV7-8; 8 bases fit TRBD1. This CDR3 spans 19 amino acids. Germline CDR1 and CDR2: SGHVS and FQNEAQ. The trim removed 2 bases at V and 5 bases at J, leaving 19 bases unmatched. This CDR3 reads CASSLYYRDRRLSEYGYTF. The CDR3 region has the DNA TGTGCCAGCAGCTTATACTACCGGGACAGGCGGCTGAGTGAATATGGCTACACCTTC.

This sequence joins TRBV7-6 and TRBJ2-7; 12 bases align to TRBD2. The junction had 9 bases not matched to a gene; V was cut back by 5 bases and J by 7 bases. Germline V CDR1 and CDR2: SGHVS, FNYEAQ. This CDR3 is built from 15 residues. CDR3 protein: CASSIGLAGSTEQYF. The CDR3 DNA reads TGTGCCAGCAGCATAGGACTAGCGGGGTCTACAGAGCAGTACTTC.

The chain recombines TRBV5-4 with TRBJ2-3, with TRBD2 identical over 7 bases. CDR3 length: 15 residues. J was trimmed by 2 bases and V by 0 bases; bases with no gene match: 3. Germline values: CDR1 SGHNT, CDR2 YYREEE (reference sequence). The CDR3 DNA is TGTGCCAGCAGCTTGGAACTAGCGAACACAGATACGCAGTATTTT. Translating gives CASSLELANTDTQYF.

V is TRBV7-9 and J is TRBJ1-2, with a possible D match to TRBD1 (6 bases). Trimming pared 1 base from V and 3 bases from J, leaving 9 bases between. The CDR3 length is 14 residues. Germline V gives CDR1 SEHNR, CDR2 FQNEAQ (reference sequence). The CDR3 region has the DNA TGTGCCAGCAGCTTAGTAAACAGGGACTATGGCTACACCTTC. This codes for CASSLVNRDYGYTF.

This clone was observed a few times. This rearrangement joins TRBV5-6 to TRBJ2-4; tentatively, D is TRBD2 (6 bases). Germline-derived CDR1 and CDR2 are SGHDT and YYEEEE. Trimming stripped 4 bases from V and 5 bases from J, with 16 bases between. The CDR3 sequence is 15 residues long. The CDR3 region is CASSPGVGLENIQYF. The CDR3 DNA follows: TGTGCCAGCAGCCCGGGGGTGGGGTTGGAAAACATTCAGTACTTC. Variable domain in full (rest from reference TRBV5-6 and TRBJ2-4): DAGVTQSPTHLIKTRGQQVTLRCSPKSGHDTVSWYQQALGQGPQFIFQYYEEEERQRGNFPDRFSGHQFPNYSSELNVNALLLGDSALYLCASSPGVGLENIQYFGAGTRLSVL.

The chain has TRBV19 and TRBJ1-2; 12 bases are a match to TRBD1. The CDR3 totals 15 residues. Germline values: CDR1 LNHDA, CDR2 SQIVND (reference sequence). J was trimmed by 8 bases and V by 7 bases; bases with no gene match: 11. CDR3 nucleotide sequence: TGTGCCAGTACCTACCCGGGACAGGGGGCGAGGGGCTACACCTTC. It yields the protein CASTYPGQGARGYTF.

The chain joins TRBV19 to TRBJ2-2, with D possibly TRBD2 on 6 matching bases. Germline values: CDR1 LNHDA, CDR2 SQIVND (reference sequence). The V end was cut by 6 bases, the J end by 2 bases, with 19 bases between. The CDR3 sequence is 17 residues long. CDR3 amino acids: CASSILARAINTGELFF. CDR3 bases: TGTGCCAGTAGCATACTAGCACGAGCAATTAACACCGGGGAGCTGTTTTTT.

This chain connects TRBV6-6 to TRBJ2-7; TRBD1 matches at 9 bases. Germline CDR1 and CDR2: MNHNY and SVGAGI (reference sequence). Trimming cost V 2 bases and J 5 bases; bases outside gene matches: 4. The CDR3 contains 14 residues. The CDR3 reads CASSYVTGGDEQYF. CDR3 coding DNA: TGTGCCAGCAGTTACGTAACAGGGGGCGACGAGCAGTACTTC.

J is TRBJ1-2 and V is TRBV25-1; TRBD1 is a possible D gene (5 bases). The CDR3 length is 12 residues. V lost 8 bases and J 1 base, leaving 8 bases between the germline ends. Per the germline V gene, CDR1 is MGHDK and CDR2 is SYGVNS. The CDR3 sequence is CASLDSNYGYTF. In DNA, the CDR3 is TGTGCCAGCCTAGACAGTAACTATGGCTACACCTTC.

The gene calls are TRBV2 and TRBJ1-1; a weak D match, TRBD1 (6 bases). The germline V gene encodes CDR1 SNHLY and CDR2 FYNNEI. This CDR3 region has 11 residues. The germline V and J ends were trimmed by 9 bases and 9 bases, with 14 bases remaining between them. The CDR3 sequence is CARYRELQAFF. CDR3 nucleotides: TGTGCCAGATACAGGGAGTTGCAAGCTTTCTTT.